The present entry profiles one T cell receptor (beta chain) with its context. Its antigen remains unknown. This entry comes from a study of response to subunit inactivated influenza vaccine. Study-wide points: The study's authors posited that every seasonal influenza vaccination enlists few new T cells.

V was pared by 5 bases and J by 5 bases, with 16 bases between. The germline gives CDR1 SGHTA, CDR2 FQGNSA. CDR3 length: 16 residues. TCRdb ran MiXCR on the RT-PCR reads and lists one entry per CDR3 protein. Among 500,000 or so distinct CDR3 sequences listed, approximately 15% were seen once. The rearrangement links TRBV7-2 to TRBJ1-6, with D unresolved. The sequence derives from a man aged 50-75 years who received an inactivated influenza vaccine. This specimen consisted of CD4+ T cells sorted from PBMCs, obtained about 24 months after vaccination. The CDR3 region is CASSLLSTRNNSPLHF. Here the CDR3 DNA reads TGTGCCAGCAGCCTTCTCAGTACGAGGAATAATTCACCCCTCCACTTT.